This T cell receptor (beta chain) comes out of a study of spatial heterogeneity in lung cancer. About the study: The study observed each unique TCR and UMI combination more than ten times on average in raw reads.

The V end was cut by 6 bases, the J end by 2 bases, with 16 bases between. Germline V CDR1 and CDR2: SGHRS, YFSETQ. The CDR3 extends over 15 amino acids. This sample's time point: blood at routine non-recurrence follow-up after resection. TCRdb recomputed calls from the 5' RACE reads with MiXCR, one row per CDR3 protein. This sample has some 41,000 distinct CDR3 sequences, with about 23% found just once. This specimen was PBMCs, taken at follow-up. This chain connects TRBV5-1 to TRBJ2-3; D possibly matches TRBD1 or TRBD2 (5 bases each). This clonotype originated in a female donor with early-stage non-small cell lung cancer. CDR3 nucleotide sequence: TGCGCCAGCACCCGGTTTTCGGGGACCACAGATACGCAGTATTTT. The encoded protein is CASTRFSGTTDTQYF.